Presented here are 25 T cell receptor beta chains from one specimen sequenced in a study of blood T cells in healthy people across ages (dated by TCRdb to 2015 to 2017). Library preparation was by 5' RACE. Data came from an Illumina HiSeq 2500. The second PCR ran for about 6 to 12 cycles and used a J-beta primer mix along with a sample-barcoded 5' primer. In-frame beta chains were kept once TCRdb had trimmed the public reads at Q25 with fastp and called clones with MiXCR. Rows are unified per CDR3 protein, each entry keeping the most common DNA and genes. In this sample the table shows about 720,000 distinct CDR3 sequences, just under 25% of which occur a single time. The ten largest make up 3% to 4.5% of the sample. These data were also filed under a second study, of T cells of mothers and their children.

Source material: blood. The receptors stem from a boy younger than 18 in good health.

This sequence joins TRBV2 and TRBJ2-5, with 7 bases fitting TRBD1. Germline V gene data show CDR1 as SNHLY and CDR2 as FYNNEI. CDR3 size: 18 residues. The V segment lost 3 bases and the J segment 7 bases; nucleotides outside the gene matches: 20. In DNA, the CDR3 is TGTGCCAGCAGTGATTTAGTCCCCCGGGACAGCTCGACGGGGACCCAGTACTTC. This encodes CASSDLVPRDSSTGTQYF. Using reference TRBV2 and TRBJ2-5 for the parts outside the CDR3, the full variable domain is EPEVTQTPSHQVTQMGQEVILRCVPISNHLYFYWYRQILGQKVEFLVSFYNNEISEKSEIFDDQFSVERPDGSNFTLKIRSTKLEDSAMYFCASSDLVPRDSSTGTQYFGPGTRLLVL.

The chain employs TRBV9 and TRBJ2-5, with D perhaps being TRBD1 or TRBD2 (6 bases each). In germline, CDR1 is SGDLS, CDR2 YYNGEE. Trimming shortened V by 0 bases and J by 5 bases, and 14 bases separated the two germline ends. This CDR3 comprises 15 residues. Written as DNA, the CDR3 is TGTGCCAGCAGCGTAGAGGGGGGAACCAGGGAGACCCAGTACTTC. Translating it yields CASSVEGGTRETQYF. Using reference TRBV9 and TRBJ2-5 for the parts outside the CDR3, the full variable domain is DSGVTQTPKHLITATGQRVTLRCSPRSGDLSVYWYQQSLDQGLQFLIQYYNGEERAKGNILERFSAQQFPDLHSELNLSSLELGDSALYFCASSVEGGTRETQYFGPGTRLLVL.

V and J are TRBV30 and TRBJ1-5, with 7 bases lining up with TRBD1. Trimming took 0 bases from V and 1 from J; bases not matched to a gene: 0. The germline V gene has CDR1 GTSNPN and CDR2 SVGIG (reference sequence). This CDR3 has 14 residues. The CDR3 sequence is CAWSVGQSNQPQHF. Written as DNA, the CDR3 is TGTGCCTGGAGTGTGGGACAGAGCAATCAGCCCCAGCATTTT.

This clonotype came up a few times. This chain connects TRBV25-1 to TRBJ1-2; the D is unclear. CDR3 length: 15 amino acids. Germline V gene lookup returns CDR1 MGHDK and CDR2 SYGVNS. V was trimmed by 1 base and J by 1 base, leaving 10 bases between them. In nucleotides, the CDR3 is TGTGCCAGCAGTGAATCAGGAGTCGGTAACTATGGCTACACCTTC. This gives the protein CASSESGVGNYGYTF.

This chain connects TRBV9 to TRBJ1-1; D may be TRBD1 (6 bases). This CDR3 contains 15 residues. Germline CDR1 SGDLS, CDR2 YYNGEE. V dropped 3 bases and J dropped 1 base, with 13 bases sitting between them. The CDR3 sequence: CASSDMGHENTEAFF. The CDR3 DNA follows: TGTGCCAGCAGCGACATGGGACACGAGAACACTGAAGCTTTCTTT.

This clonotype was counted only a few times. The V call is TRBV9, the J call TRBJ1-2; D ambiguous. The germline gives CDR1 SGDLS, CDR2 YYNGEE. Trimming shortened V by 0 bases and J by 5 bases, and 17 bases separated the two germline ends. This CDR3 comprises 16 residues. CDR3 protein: CASSVAARSGPYGYTF. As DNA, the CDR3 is TGTGCCAGCAGCGTAGCGGCCAGGTCGGGTCCTTATGGCTACACCTTC.

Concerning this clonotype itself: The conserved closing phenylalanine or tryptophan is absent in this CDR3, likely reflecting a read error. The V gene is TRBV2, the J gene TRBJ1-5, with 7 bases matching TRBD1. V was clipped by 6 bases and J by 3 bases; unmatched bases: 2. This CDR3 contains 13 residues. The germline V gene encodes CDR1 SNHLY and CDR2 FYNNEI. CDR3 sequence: CASRGTVNQPQHI. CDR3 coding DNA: TGTGCCAGCAGGGGGACAGTCAATCAGCCCCAGCATATT.

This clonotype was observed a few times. The CDR3 DNA follows: TGTGCCAGCAGCTTTCGGGCCTTGGGACCCTACGAGCAGTACTTC. This codes for CASSFRALGPYEQYF. The J gene is TRBJ2-7, the V gene TRBV7-2; D possibly uses TRBD1 or TRBD2 (5 bases each). This CDR3 region has 15 residues. Germline assignment: CDR1 SGHTA and CDR2 FQGNSA. V was shortened by 3 bases and J by 2 bases, with 14 bases between the two germline ends. Complete variable domain (other parts from reference TRBV7-2 and TRBJ2-7): GAGVSQSPSNKVTEKGKDVELRCDPISGHTALYWYRQSLGQGLEFLIYFQGNSAPDKSGLPSDRFSAERTGGSVSTLTIQRTQQEDSAVYLCASSFRALGPYEQYFGPGTRLTVT.

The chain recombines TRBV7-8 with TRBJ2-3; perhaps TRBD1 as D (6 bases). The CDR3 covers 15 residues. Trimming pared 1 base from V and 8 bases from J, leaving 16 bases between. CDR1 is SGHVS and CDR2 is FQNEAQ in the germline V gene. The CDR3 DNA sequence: TGTGCCAGCAGCTTAGTATGGGACAAGGCCACTACGCAGTATTTT. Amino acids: CASSLVWDKATTQYF. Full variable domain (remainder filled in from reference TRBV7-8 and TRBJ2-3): GAGVSQSPRYKVAKRGQDVALRCDPISGHVSLFWYQQALGQGPEFLTYFQNEAQLDKSGLPSDRFFAERPEGSVSTLKIQRTQQEDSAVYLCASSLVWDKATTQYFGPGTRLTVL.

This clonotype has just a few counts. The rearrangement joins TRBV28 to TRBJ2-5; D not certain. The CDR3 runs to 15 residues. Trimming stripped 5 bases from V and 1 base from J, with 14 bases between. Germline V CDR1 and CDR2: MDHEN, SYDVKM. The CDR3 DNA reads TGTGCCAGCAGTCCCCTAGGAACGGGCCAAGAGACCCAGTACTTC. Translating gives CASSPLGTGQETQYF.

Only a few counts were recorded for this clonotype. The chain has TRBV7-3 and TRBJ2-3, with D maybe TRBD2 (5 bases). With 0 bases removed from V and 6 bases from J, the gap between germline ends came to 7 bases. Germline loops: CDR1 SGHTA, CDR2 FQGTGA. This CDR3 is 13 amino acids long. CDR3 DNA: TGTGCCAGCAGCTTAACGCCGGGGGATACGCAGTATTTT. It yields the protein CASSLTPGDTQYF. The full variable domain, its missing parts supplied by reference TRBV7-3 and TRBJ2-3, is GAGVSQTPSNKVTEKGKYVELRCDPISGHTALYWYRQSLGQGPEFLIYFQGTGAADDSGLPNDRFFAVRPEGSVSTLKIQRTERGDSAVYLCASSLTPGDTQYFGPGTRLTVL.

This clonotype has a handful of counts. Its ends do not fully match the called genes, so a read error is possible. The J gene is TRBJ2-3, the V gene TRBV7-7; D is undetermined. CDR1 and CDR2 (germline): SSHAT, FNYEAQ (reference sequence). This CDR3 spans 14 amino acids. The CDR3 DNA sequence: TGTGCTAGCAGCTTAAGTCACAGCACAGATACGCAGTATTTT. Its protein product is CASSLSHSTDTQYF.

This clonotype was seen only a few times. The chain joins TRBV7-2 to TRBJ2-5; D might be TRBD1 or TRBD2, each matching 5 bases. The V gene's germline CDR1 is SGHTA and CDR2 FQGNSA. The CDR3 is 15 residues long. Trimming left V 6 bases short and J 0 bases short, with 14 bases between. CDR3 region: CASRSGTTNQETQYF. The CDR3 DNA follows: TGTGCCAGCAGGAGTGGGACCACAAACCAAGAGACCCAGTACTTC.

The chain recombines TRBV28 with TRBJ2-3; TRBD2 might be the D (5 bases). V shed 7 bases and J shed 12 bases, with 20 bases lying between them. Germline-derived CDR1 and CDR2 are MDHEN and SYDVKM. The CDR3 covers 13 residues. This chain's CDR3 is CASTLQSGIEQYF. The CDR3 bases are TGTGCCAGCACCCTACAGTCGGGGATTGAACAGTATTTT.

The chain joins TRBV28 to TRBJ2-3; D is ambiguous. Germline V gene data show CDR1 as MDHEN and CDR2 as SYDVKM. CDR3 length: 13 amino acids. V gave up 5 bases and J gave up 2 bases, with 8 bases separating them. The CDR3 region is CASSTYDTDTQYF. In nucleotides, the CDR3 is TGTGCCAGCAGTACCTACGACACAGATACGCAGTATTTT.

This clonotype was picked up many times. For the CDR3, the DNA is TGTGCCAGCAGTGCCCTCTACGAGCAGTACTTC. Protein sequence: CASSALYEQYF. The chain links TRBV25-1 to TRBJ2-7, with D uncertain. The CDR3 is 11 amino acids. The ends were cut back, 4 bases at V and 3 bases at J, with 4 bases in the middle. The germline V gene encodes CDR1 MGHDK and CDR2 SYGVNS.

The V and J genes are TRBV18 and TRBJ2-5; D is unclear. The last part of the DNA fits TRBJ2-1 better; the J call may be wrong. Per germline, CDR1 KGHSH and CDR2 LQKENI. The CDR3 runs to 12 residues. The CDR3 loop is CASSPSNNEQFF. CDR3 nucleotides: TGTGCCAGCTCACCGAGTAACAATGAGCAGTTCTTC.

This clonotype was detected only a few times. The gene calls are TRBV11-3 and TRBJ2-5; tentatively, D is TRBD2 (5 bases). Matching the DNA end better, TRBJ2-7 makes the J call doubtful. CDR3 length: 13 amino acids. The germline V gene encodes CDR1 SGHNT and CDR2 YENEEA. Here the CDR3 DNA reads TGTGCCAGCAGCGCCACCGACGGGGACGAGCAGTACTTC. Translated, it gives CASSATDGDEQYF.

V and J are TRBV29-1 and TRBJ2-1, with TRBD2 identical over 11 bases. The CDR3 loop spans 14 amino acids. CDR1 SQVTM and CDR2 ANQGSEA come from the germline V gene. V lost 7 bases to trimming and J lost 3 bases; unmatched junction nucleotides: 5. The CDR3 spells CSAILAGDYNEQFF. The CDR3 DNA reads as TGCAGCGCCATACTAGCGGGAGACTACAATGAGCAGTTCTTC.

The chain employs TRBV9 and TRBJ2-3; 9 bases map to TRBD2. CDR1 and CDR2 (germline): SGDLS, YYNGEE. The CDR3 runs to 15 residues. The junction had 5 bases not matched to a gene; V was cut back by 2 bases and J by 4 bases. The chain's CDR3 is CASSVSGSGADTQYF. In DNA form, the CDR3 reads TGTGCCAGCAGCGTTAGCGGGAGCGGCGCAGATACGCAGTATTTT. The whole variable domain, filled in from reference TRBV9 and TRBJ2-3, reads DSGVTQTPKHLITATGQRVTLRCSPRSGDLSVYWYQQSLDQGLQFLIQYYNGEERAKGNILERFSAQQFPDLHSELNLSSLELGDSALYFCASSVSGSGADTQYFGPGTRLTVL.

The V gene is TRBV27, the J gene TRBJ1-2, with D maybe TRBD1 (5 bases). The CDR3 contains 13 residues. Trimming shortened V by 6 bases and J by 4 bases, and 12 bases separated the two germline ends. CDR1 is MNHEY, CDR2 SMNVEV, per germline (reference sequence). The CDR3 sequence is CASSQGIVYGYTF. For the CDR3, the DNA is TGTGCCAGCAGCCAGGGCATAGTCTATGGCTACACCTTC.

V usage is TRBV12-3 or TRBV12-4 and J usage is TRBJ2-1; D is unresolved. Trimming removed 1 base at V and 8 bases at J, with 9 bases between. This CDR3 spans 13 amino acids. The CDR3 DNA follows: TGTGCCAGCAGTTTAGACCACGTCTATGAGCAGTTCTTC. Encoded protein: CASSLDHVYEQFF.

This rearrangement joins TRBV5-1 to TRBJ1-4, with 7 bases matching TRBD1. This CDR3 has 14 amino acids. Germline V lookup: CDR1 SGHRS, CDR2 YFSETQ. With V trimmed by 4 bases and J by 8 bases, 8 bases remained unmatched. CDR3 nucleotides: TGCGCCAGCAGCCTGACAGGGTTGCGCGAAAAACTGTTTTTT. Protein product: CASSLTGLREKLFF.

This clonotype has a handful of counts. CDR3 sequence: CAIRSRQAGLPPGLPWETQYF. CDR3 bases: TGTGCCATCAGGAGCCGTCAGGCAGGGCTCCCTCCCGGTCTTCCTTGGGAGACCCAGTACTTC. The chain employs TRBV10-3 and TRBJ2-5, with a possible D match to TRBD1 (5 bases). The germline CDR1 and CDR2 sequences are ENHRY and SYGVKD. This CDR3 is built from 21 residues. Trimming removed 6 bases from V and 5 bases from J, with 37 bases in between.

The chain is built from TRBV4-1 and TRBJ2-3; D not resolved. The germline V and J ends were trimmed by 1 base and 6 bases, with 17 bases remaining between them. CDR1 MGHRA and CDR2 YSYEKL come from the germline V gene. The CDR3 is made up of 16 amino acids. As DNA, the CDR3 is TGCGCCAGCAGCCAAGTTGTTTTAGATGATAGGGATACGCAGTATTTT. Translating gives CASSQVVLDDRDTQYF.